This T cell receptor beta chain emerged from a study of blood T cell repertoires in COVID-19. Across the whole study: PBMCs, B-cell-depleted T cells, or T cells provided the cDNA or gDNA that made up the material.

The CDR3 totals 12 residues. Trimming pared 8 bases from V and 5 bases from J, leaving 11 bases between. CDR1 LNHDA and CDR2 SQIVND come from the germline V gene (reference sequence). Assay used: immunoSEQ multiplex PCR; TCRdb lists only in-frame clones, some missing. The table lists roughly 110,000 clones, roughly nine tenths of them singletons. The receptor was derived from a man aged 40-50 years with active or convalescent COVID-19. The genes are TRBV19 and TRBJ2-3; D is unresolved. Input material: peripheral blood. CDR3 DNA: TGTGCCAGTGGGCCATTGGGAGATACGCAGTATTTT. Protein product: CASGPLGDTQYF. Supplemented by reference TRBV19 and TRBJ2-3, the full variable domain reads DGGITQSPKYLFRKEGQNVTLSCEQNLNHDAMYWYRQDPGQGLRLIYYSQIVNDFQKGDIAEGYSVSREKKESFPLTVTSAQKNPTAFYLCASGPLGDTQYFGPGTRLTVL.